This is a list of T cell receptor beta chains from one sample in a study of CD8 T cells in ankylosing spondylitis. A single record per CDR3 protein comes from TCRdb applying MiXCR to the 5' RACE reads. This table holds about 210,000 distinct CDR3 sequences, roughly 8.2% found once. Sequencing used blood, either unsorted or a sorted T cell fraction (not recorded which). The receptors were sampled from a female donor with ankylosing spondylitis or in good health (not recorded which). Each CDR3 is given with its conserved first and last residue. Fields, in order: V gene, D gene, clone size, J gene, CDR3 protein, CDR3 DNA. D genes are given only for firm matches. Not all rows give a size; the values are once, few, many and, for expanded clones, a class.

TRBV20-1,NA,many,TRBJ2-7,CSAPVEGRYEQYF,TGCAGTGCCCCGGTGGAGGGTCGGTACGAGCAGTACTTC
TRBV20-1,NA,many,TRBJ1-1,CSAREGGDTEAFF,TGCAGTGCTAGAGAGGGTGGAGACACTGAAGCTTTCTTT
TRBV19,NA,NA,TRBJ1-6,CASSMQGTAPLHF,TGTGCCAGTAGTATGCAGGGCACGGCACCCCTCCACTTT
TRBV29-1,TRBD2,many,TRBJ2-4,CSGWTSGGNIQYF,TGCAGCGGATGGACTAGCGGAGGGAACATTCAGTACTTC
TRBV11-2,NA,many,TRBJ2-2,CASSLGVGLRNTGELFF,TGTGCCAGCAGCTTAGGGGTGGGGTTGAGGAACACCGGGGAGCTGTTTTTT
TRBV27,TRBD1,NA,TRBJ2-1,CASSPGQGYEQFF,TGTGCCAGCAGTCCAGGACAGGGGTACGAGCAGTTCTTC
TRBV7-2,TRBD1,few,TRBJ1-2,CASSPRTGDYGYTF,TGTGCCAGCAGCCCAAGGACAGGCGACTATGGCTACACCTTC
TRBV10-3,TRBD2,NA,TRBJ2-3,CAISEALAGESTDTQYF,TGTGCCATCAGTGAGGCCCTAGCGGGAGAATCCACAGATACGCAGTATTTT
TRBV7-9,NA,many,TRBJ1-5,CASSLWFGAGGNQPQHF,TGTGCCAGCAGCTTATGGTTTGGGGCCGGCGGCAATCAGCCCCAGCATTTT
TRBV30,NA,many,TRBJ1-2,CAWSEIGHGYTF,TGTGCCTGGAGTGAGATAGGCCATGGCTACACCTTC
TRBV2,NA,many,TRBJ2-7,CASSDEDLGEKYF,TGTGCCAGCAGTGACGAGGACCTAGGGGAGAAGTACTTC
TRBV28,NA,many,TRBJ2-7,CASSLVTYEQYF,TGTGCCAGCAGTTTAGTGACCTACGAGCAGTACTTC
TRBV20-1,TRBD2,many,TRBJ2-7,CSARPETSGYEQYF,TGCAGTGCTAGACCAGAGACTAGCGGCTACGAGCAGTACTTC
TRBV7-3,NA,NA,TRBJ1-1,CAGSLITEAFF,TGTGCCGGCAGCTTAATCACTGAAGCTTTCTTT
TRBV20-1,TRBD1,many,TRBJ1-4,CSARPGQGGKLFF,TGCAGTGCTAGACCGGGACAGGGTGGAAAACTGTTTTTT
TRBV29-1,NA,many,TRBJ2-5,CSVAGLWEETQYF,TGCAGCGTTGCGGGTTTGTGGGAAGAGACCCAGTACTTC
TRBV25-1,TRBD2,many,TRBJ2-7,CASTGTTSYEQYF,TGTGCCAGCACCGGGACTACCTCCTACGAGCAGTACTTC
TRBV5-6,NA,few,TRBJ2-7,CASSFEAEQYF,TGTGCCAGCAGCTTTGAGGCCGAGCAGTACTTC
TRBV20-1,TRBD2,few,TRBJ2-1,CSASSRIALAGAEQFF,TGCAGTGCTAGTTCCCGAATAGCTCTAGCGGGAGCTGAGCAGTTCTTC
TRBV5-1,NA,many,TRBJ1-4,CASSLDDLLGKLFF,TGCGCCAGCAGCTTGGATGACTTACTGGGAAAACTGTTTTTT
TRBV5-6,TRBD1,many,TRBJ2-3,CASSSTGDRGNTDTQYF,TGTGCCAGCAGCTCAACGGGGGACAGGGGAAACACAGATACGCAGTATTTT
TRBV7-8,NA,few,TRBJ2-7,CASSLTTLYEQYF,TGTGCCAGCAGCTTAACAACCCTCTACGAGCAGTACTTC
TRBV4-3,TRBD2,many,TRBJ2-1,CASTRRKREGVTEQFF,TGCGCCAGCACCCGAAGGAAGCGGGAGGGAGTGACTGAGCAGTTCTTC
TRBV4-3,NA,few,TRBJ2-7,CASSQEGSHEQYF,TGCGCCAGCAGCCAAGAAGGCAGCCACGAGCAGTACTTC
TRBV10-2,NA,many,TRBJ1-1,CASTWRESGTEAFF,TGCGCCAGCACTTGGAGGGAATCGGGAACTGAAGCTTTCTTT
TRBV12-3/TRBV12-4,TRBD2,many,TRBJ2-5,CASSPGTRAGAGETQYF,TGTGCCAGCAGTCCTGGGACTCGGGCGGGAGCGGGGGAGACCCAGTACTTC
TRBV6-1,NA,NA,TRBJ1-5,CTSTLPGTQKPQHF,TGTACCAGCACTCTGCCCGGGACTCAAAAGCCCCAGCATTTT
TRBV5-1,TRBD2,many,TRBJ2-1,CASSLGGLAALGNEQFF,TGCGCCAGCAGCTTGGGCGGACTAGCAGCCCTGGGCAATGAGCAGTTCTTC
TRBV7-8,NA,many,TRBJ1-1,CASSSPEGGAEAFF,TGTGCCAGCAGCTCCCCTGAAGGGGGGGCTGAAGCTTTCTTT
TRBV5-1,NA,many,TRBJ2-3,CASSQGPGRTDTQYF,TGCGCCAGCAGCCAGGGTCCGGGGAGGACAGATACGCAGTATTTT
TRBV12-5,NA,NA,TRBJ2-7,CASGSGTNYEQYF,TGTGCTAGTGGCTCCGGGACCAACTACGAGCAGTACTTC
TRBV20-1,TRBD1,NA,TRBJ2-1,CSARPGGWNNEQFF,TGCAGTGCTAGACCAGGGGGCTGGAACAATGAGCAGTTCTTC
TRBV4-3,NA,NA,TRBJ2-1,CASSQDALDEQFF,TGCGCCAGCAGCCAAGATGCCTTGGATGAGCAGTTCTTC
TRBV5-1,NA,many,TRBJ2-3,CASSPRIRTDTQYF,TGCGCCAGCAGCCCTCGAATCCGGACAGATACGCAGTATTTT
TRBV5-1,TRBD2,few,TRBJ2-2,CASRSAGGPTGELFF,TGCGCCAGCAGGTCTGCGGGAGGTCCGACCGGGGAGCTGTTTTTT
TRBV5-4,TRBD1,many,TRBJ1-1,CASSWGDRPYTEAFF,TGTGCCAGCAGCTGGGGGGACAGGCCATACACTGAAGCTTTCTTT